This is a list of T cell receptor beta chains from one sample in a study of CD8 T cells in Susac syndrome. TCRdb re-derived calls from the immunoSEQ multiplex PCR reads in MiXCR, one entry per CDR3 protein. Altogether 140,000 to 150,000 distinct CDR3 sequences are present, approximately 93% being singletons, with the ten largest covering roughly 0.083%. The source material was CD4+ T cells from PBMCs. All receptors derive from a human donor in good health. CDR3s include the opening cysteine and the closing phenylalanine or tryptophan. Each record gives: J gene, D gene, V gene, CDR3 DNA, CDR3 protein. A D gene is named only where the DNA matches it firmly.

>TRBJ2-3|TRBD1|TRBV20-1
TGCAGTGCGACAGAGTCCGGGACAGGCGGATTAACGCAGTATTTT
CSATESGTGGLTQYF
>TRBJ2-5|TRBD1|TRBV5-1
TGCGCCAGCAGCTTCAAGGGACAGGGGGAGACCCAGTACTTC
CASSFKGQGETQYF
>TRBJ1-5|-|TRBV2
TGTGCCAGCCAGGGAGGGGGCAATCAGCCCCAGCATTTT
CASQGGGNQPQHF
>TRBJ2-7|-|TRBV28
TGTGCCAGCAGTTCGTTCCGGGACGGTGGATCGTACGAGCAGTACTTC
CASSSFRDGGSYEQYF
>TRBJ2-7|-|TRBV9
TGTGCCAGCAGCGTAGAGGTGGGTAGGTGGTCGGGCTACGAGCAGTACTTC
CASSVEVGRWSGYEQYF
>TRBJ2-7|-|TRBV7-8
TGTGCCAGCAGCTTAATCAGGGGTGAGGACGAGCAGTACTTC
CASSLIRGEDEQYF
>TRBJ2-7|-|TRBV19
TGTGCCAGTAATCAGCTTGGGACCGGTTACGAGCAGTACTTC
CASNQLGTGYEQYF
>TRBJ2-1|-|TRBV9
TGTGCCAGCAGCCCCCACGAGGAGCAGTTCTTC
CASSPHEEQFF
>TRBJ2-7|-|TRBV3-1
TGTGCCAGCAGCCAAGGAGTGGGCGGGGAGGCCTACGAGCAGTACTTC
CASSQGVGGEAYEQYF
>TRBJ1-1|-|TRBV5-1
TGCGCCAGCAGCCGACCCTCATTCTCCAGGGTAACCACTGAAGCTTTCTTT
CASSRPSFSRVTTEAFF
>TRBJ2-7|TRBD2|TRBV7-7
TGTGCCAGCAGCCCACAAGCGGGGAGTCTCGGCGAGCAGTACTTC
CASSPQAGSLGEQYF
>TRBJ2-7|TRBD1|TRBV7-9
TGTGCCAGCAGCCCAGGACAGGGGCAAGGCGAGCAGTACTTC
CASSPGQGQGEQYF
>TRBJ2-7|-|TRBV5-4
TGTGCCAGCAGCTCACTTCAAGCTTTTCCCTACGAGCAGTACTTC
CASSSLQAFPYEQYF
>TRBJ2-7|-|TRBV20-1
TGCAGTGCTACCTTGAGTAACGAGCAGTACTTC
CSATLSNEQYF
>TRBJ2-5|TRBD2|TRBV7-8
TGTGCCAGCAGCCCCCGGACTAGCGGGAGCCCAGCGGAGACCCAGTACTTC
CASSPRTSGSPAETQYF
>TRBJ1-2|TRBD1|TRBV7-9
TGTGCCAGCAGCCTCTGGACAGGGGGCGTTTATAACTATGGCTACACCTTC
CASSLWTGGVYNYGYTF
>TRBJ2-7|-|TRBV28
TGTGCCAGCAGTACCGACCCCTACGAGCAGTACTTC
CASSTDPYEQYF
>TRBJ2-7|TRBD2|TRBV11-2
TGTGCCAGCAGCTTAGTGTTGGCTAGCGGGAGGGGCGAGCAGTACTTC
CASSLVLASGRGEQYF
>TRBJ1-1|-|TRBV18
TGTGCCAGCTCACCACCTTCCCAGGGGAGCGGCACTGAAGCTTTCTTT
CASSPPSQGSGTEAFF
>TRBJ2-7|TRBD2|TRBV12-3/TRBV12-4
TGTGCCACCTCCCGATGGGCGGGAGACGAGCAGTACTTC
CATSRWAGDEQYF
>TRBJ2-1|TRBD2|TRBV12-5
TGTGCTACCCTTGCTAGCGGGAGCCGGAATGAGCAGTTCTTC
CATLASGSRNEQFF
>TRBJ2-5|-|TRBV18
TGTGCCAGCTCCCCTTATTCGGAAGAGACCCAGTACTTC
CASSPYSEETQYF
>TRBJ2-7|-|TRBV6-2/TRBV6-3
TGTGCCAGCAGTTATGAGGTACAGCACGAGCAGTACTTC
CASSYEVQHEQYF
>TRBJ2-3|-|TRBV12-3/TRBV12-4
TGTGCCAGCAGTTTACTAGCATCGGATACGCAGTATTTT
CASSLLASDTQYF
>TRBJ2-7|TRBD1|TRBV7-9
TGTGCCAGCAGCGTTACAGGGGAAATCCACGAGCAGTACTTC
CASSVTGEIHEQYF
>TRBJ2-1|-|TRBV27
TGTGCCAGCAGTTTTTTGGGATATTTGGACAATGAGCAGTTCTTC
CASSFLGYLDNEQFF
>TRBJ2-7|-|TRBV10-1
TGCGCCAGCAGTGAGTCTTCATGGTCGGGGTACTTC
CASSESSWSGYF
>TRBJ1-5|-|TRBV2
TGTGCCAGCAGTGTGAAGGCCCAGGGTGGTCAGCCCCAGCATTTT
CASSVKAQGGQPQHF
>TRBJ2-5|-|TRBV27
TGTGCCAGCGGCCGCCTCCGTGAAGAGACCCAGTACTTC
CASGRLREETQYF
>TRBJ2-7|TRBD2|TRBV20-1
TGCAGTGCTAGAGTAATCCTAGCGGGAGCCCACGAGCAGTACTTC
CSARVILAGAHEQYF
>TRBJ2-7|-|TRBV25-1
TGTGCCAGCAGTCCCCGATACGAGCAGTACTTC
CASSPRYEQYF
>TRBJ2-6|-|TRBV18
TGTGCCAGCTCACCGGGGACCCCTGGGGCCAACGTCCTGACTTTC
CASSPGTPGANVLTF
>TRBJ2-5|-|TRBV11-2
TGTGCCAGCAGCTTAGGACAGGAAGTAGGGGGGACCCAGTACTTC
CASSLGQEVGGTQYF
>TRBJ2-3|TRBD2|TRBV15
TGTGCCACCAGCAGGCCCGGGACTAGACGTTATACGCAGTATTTT
CATSRPGTRRYTQYF
>TRBJ1-5|-|TRBV30
TGTGCCTGGAGTCCCGGTAGAGACAATCAGCCCCAGCATTTT
CAWSPGRDNQPQHF
>TRBJ2-2|TRBD2|TRBV9
TGTGCCAGCAGCCCAACTCTAGCGGGAGGTTCCGGGGAGCTGTTTTTT
CASSPTLAGGSGELFF
>TRBJ2-5|-|TRBV24-1
TGTGCCACCAGTGATTTGGTTAGGGTAGAAGAGACCCAGTACTTC
CATSDLVRVEETQYF
>TRBJ2-7|TRBD2|TRBV28
TGTGCCAGCAGACAGTTCGGGGGGAGGAGCGTCGAGCAGTACTTC
CASRQFGGRSVEQYF
>TRBJ1-5|-|TRBV6-1
TGTGCCAGCAGTGTCGGACTCGGGGGGGATCAGCCCCAGCATTTT
CASSVGLGGDQPQHF
>TRBJ2-1|TRBD2|TRBV20-1
TGCAGTGCTCCTTCCGGGACTAGCGGGATCAATGAGCAGTTCTTC
CSAPSGTSGINEQFF